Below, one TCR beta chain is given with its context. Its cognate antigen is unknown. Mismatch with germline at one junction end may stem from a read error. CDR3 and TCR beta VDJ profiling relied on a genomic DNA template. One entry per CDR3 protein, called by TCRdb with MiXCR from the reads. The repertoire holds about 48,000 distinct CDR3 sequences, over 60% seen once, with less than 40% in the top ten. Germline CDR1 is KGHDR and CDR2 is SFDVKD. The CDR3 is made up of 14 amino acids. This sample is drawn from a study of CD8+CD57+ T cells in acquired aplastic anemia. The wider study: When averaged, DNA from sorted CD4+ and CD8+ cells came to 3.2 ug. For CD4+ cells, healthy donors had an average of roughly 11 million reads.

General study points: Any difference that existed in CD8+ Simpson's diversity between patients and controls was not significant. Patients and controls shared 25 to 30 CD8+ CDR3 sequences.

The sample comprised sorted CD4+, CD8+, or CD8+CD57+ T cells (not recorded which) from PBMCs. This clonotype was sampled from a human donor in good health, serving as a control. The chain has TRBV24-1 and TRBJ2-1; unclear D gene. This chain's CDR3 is CASSYSRNYNEQFF. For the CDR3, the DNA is TGTGCCAGCAGTTACTCGCGCAATTACAATGAGCAGTTCTTC.